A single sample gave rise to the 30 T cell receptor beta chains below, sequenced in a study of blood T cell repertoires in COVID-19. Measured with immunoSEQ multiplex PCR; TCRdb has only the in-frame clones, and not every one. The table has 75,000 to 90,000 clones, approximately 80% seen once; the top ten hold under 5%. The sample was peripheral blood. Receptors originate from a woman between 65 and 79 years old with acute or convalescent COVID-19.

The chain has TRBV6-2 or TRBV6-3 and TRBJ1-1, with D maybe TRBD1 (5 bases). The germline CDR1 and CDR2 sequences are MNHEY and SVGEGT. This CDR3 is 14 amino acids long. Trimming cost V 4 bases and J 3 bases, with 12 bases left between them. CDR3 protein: CASSFSGEDTEAFF. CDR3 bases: TGTGCCAGCAGTTTTTCGGGGGAGGACACTGAAGCTTTCTTT.

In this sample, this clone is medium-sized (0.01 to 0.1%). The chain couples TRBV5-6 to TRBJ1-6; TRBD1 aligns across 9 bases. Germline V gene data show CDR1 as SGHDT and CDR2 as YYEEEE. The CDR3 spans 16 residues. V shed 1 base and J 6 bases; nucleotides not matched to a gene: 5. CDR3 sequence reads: CASSLLSGQGNSPLHF. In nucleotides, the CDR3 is TGTGCCAGCAGCTTGCTCTCGGGACAGGGTAATTCACCCCTCCACTTT. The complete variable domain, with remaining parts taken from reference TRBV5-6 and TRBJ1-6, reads DAGVTQSPTHLIKTRGQQVTLRCSPKSGHDTVSWYQQALGQGPQFIFQYYEEEERQRGNFPDRFSGHQFPNYSSELNVNALLLGDSALYLCASSLLSGQGNSPLHFGNGTRLTVT.

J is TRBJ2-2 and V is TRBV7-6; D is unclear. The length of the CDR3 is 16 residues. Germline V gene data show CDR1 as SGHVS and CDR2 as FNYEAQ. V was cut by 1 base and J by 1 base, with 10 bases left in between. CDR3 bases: TGTGCCAGCAGCTTAGTCCCCGGAGAGAACACCGGGGAGCTGTTTTTT. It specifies CASSLVPGENTGELFF.

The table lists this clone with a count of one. As DNA, the CDR3 is TGTGCCAGCAGCGTAGATTCTCAGGGCTGGGCTTTCTTT. It is translated as CASSVDSQGWAFF. The rearrangement uses TRBV9 and TRBJ1-1; a weak D match, TRBD1 (5 bases). V was clipped by 0 bases and J by 11 bases, with 14 bases between them. The CDR3 is 13 amino acids. CDR1 SGDLS and CDR2 YYNGEE come from the germline V gene.

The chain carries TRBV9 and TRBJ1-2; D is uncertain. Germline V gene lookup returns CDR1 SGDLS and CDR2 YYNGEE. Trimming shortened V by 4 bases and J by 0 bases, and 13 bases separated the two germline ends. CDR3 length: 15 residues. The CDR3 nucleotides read TGTGCCAGCAGCCCAGGAGGGCGAGCTAACTATGGCTACACCTTC. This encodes CASSPGGRANYGYTF.

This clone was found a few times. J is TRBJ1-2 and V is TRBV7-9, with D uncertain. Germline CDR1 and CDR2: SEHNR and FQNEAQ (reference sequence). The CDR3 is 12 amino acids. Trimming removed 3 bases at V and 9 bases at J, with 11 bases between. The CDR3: CASSLFIGSYTF. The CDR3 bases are TGTGCCAGCAGCTTGTTTATCGGTAGCTACACCTTC.

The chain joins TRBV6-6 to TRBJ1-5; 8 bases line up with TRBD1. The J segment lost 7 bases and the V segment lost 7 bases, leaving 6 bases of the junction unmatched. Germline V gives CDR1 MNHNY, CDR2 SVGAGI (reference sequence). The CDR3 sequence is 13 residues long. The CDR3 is CASTDGTGQPQHF. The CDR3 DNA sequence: TGTGCCAGCACCGATGGGACAGGACAGCCCCAGCATTTT.

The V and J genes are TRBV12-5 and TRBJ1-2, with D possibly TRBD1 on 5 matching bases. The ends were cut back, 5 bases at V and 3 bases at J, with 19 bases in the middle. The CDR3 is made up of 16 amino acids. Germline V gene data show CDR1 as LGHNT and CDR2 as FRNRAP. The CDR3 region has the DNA TGTGCTAGTGGTGCGAGCGCCGAAACAGGTTACTATGGCTACACCTTC. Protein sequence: CASGASAETGYYGYTF.

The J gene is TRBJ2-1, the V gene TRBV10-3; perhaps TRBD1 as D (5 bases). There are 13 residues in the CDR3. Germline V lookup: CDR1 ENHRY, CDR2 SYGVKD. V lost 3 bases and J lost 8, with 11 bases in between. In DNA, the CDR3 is TGTGCCATCAGTGAAAGACAGCATCATGAGCAGTTCTTC. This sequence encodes CAISERQHHEQFF.

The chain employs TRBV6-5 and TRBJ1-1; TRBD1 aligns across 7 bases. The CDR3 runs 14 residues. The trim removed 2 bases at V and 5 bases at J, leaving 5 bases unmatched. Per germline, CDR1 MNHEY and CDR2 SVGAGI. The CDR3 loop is CASSYGRRGTEAFF. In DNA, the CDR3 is TGTGCCAGCAGTTACGGTCGCAGGGGGACTGAAGCTTTCTTT.

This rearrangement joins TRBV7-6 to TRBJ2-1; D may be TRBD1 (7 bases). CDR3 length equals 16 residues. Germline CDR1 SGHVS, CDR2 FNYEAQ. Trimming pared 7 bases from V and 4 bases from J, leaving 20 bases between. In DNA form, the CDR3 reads TGTGCCAGCAACCCAGGGGGGCCATACGATTACAATGAGCAGTTCTTC. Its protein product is CASNPGGPYDYNEQFF.

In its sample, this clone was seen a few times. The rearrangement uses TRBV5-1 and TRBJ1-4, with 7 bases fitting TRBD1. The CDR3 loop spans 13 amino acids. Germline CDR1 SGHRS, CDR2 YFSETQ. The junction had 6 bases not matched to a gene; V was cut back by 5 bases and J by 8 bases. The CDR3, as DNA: TGCGCCAGCAGAGAGGGGGCTAGGGAAAAACTGTTTTTT. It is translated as CASREGAREKLFF.

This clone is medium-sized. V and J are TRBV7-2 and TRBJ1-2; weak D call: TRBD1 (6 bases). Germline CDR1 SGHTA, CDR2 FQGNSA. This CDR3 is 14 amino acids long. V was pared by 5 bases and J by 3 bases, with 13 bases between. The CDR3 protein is CASSIGQTYYGYTF. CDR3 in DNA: TGTGCCAGCAGCATCGGACAGACCTACTATGGCTACACCTTC. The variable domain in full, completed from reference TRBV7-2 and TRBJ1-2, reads GAGVSQSPSNKVTEKGKDVELRCDPISGHTALYWYRQSLGQGLEFLIYFQGNSAPDKSGLPSDRFSAERTGGSVSTLTIQRTQQEDSAVYLCASSIGQTYYGYTFGSGTRLTVV.

CDR3 sequence (DNA): TGTGCCAGCAGCCCTAGGACTAGCGGGGGGGGAGAGACCCAGTACTTC. Translation gives CASSPRTSGGGETQYF. The V and J genes are TRBV3-1 (or the pseudogene TRBV3-2) and TRBJ2-5, with 15 bases aligning to TRBD2. The CDR3 is 16 amino acids. Germline V gene lookup returns CDR1 LGHDT and CDR2 YNNKEL (reference sequence). V shed 4 bases and J 4 bases; nucleotides not matched to a gene: 4.

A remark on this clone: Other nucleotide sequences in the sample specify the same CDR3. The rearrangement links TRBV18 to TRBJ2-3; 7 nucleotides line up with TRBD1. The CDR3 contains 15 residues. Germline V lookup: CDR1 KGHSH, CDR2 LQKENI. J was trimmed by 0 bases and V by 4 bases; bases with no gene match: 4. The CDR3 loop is CASSLRTGSTDTQYF. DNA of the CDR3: TGTGCCAGCTCACTCAGGACAGGTAGCACAGATACGCAGTATTTT.

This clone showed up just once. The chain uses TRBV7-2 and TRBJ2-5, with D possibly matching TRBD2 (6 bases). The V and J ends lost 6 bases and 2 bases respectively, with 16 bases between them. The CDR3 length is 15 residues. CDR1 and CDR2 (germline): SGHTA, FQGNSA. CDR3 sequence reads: CASRRAGYPQETQYF. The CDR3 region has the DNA TGTGCCAGCAGACGCGCGGGGTATCCGCAAGAGACCCAGTACTTC.

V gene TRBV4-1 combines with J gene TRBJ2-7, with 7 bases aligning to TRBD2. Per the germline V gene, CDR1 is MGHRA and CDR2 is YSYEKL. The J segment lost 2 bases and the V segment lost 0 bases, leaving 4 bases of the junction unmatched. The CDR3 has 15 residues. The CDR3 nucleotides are TGCGCCAGCAGCCAAGATCAAGGACTAGCCTACGAGCAGTACTTC. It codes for CASSQDQGLAYEQYF.

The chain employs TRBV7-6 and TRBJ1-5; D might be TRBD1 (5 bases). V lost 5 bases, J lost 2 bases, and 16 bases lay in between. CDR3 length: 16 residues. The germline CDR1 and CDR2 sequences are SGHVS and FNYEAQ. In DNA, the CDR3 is TGTGCCAGCAGCCCTACCGGGGGGGTCGGCAATCAGCCCCAGCATTTT. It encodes CASSPTGGVGNQPQHF.

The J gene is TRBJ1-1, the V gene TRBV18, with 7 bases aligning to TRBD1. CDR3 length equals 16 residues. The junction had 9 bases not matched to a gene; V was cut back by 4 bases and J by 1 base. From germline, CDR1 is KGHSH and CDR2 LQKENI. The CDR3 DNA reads TGTGCCAGCTCACTGACCCCCGGGACAGAGAACACTGAAGCTTTCTTT. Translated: CASSLTPGTENTEAFF. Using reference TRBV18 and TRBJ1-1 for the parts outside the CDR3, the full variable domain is NAGVMQNPRHLVRRRGQEARLRCSPMKGHSHVYWYRQLPEEGLKFMVYLQKENIIDESGMPKERFSAEFPKEGPSILRIQQVVRGDSAAYFCASSLTPGTENTEAFFGQGTRLTVV.

CDR3 sequence (DNA): TGTGCCAGCAGGGCATCCGGGACAGGGCGCTCTGGGGCCAACGTCCTGACTTTC. It yields the protein CASRASGTGRSGANVLTF. The chain employs TRBV27 and TRBJ2-6, with TRBD1 matching over 9 bases. With V trimmed by 6 bases and J by 0 bases, 9 bases remained unmatched. The CDR3 consists of 18 residues. CDR1 and CDR2 (germline): MNHEY, SMNVEV (reference sequence).

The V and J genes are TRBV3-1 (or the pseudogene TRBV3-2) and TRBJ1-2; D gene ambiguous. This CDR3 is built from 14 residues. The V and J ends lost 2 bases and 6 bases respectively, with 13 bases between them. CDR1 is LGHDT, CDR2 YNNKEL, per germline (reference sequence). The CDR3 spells CASSQLGVGDGYTF. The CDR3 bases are TGTGCCAGCAGCCAATTAGGAGTCGGGGATGGCTACACCTTC.

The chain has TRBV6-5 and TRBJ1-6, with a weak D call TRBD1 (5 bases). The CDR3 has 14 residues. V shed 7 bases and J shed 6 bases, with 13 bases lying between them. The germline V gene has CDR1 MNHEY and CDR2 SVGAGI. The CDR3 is CASISDSRNSPLHF. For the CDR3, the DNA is TGTGCCAGCATTTCCGACAGCCGTAATTCACCCCTCCACTTT.

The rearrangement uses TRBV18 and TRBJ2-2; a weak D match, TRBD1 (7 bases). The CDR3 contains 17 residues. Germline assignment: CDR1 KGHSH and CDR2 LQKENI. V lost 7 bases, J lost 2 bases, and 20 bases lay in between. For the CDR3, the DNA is TGTGCCAGCTGTCTCAGGAGGGACAGTACCAACACCGGGGAGCTGTTTTTT. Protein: CASCLRRDSTNTGELFF.

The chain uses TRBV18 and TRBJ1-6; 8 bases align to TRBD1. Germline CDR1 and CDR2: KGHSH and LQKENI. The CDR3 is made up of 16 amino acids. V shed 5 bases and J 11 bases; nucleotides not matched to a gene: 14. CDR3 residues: CASSENAGQGATPLHF. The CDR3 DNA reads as TGTGCCAGCTCAGAAAACGCAGGACAGGGAGCCACACCCCTCCACTTT. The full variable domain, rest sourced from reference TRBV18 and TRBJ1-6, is NAGVMQNPRHLVRRRGQEARLRCSPMKGHSHVYWYRQLPEEGLKFMVYLQKENIIDESGMPKERFSAEFPKEGPSILRIQQVVRGDSAAYFCASSENAGQGATPLHFGNGTRLTVT.

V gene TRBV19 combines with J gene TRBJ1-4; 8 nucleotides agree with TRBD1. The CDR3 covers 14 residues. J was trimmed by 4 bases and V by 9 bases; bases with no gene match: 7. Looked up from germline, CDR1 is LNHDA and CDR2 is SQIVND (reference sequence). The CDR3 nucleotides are TGTGCCAGCTCCCTACAGGGGGTTAATGAAAAACTGTTTTTT. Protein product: CASSLQGVNEKLFF.

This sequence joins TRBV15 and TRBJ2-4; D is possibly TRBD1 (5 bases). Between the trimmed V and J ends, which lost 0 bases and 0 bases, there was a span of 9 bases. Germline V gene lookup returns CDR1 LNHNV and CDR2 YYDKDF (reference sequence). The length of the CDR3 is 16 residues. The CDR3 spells CATSRDSQGAKNIQYF. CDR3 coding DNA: TGTGCCACCAGCAGAGATTCTCAGGGAGCCAAAAACATTCAGTACTTC.

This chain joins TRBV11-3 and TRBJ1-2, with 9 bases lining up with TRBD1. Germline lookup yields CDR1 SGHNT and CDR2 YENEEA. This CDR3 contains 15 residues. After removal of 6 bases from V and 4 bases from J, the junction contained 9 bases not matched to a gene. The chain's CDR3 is CASSPRTGELYGYTF. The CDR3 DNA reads TGTGCCAGCAGTCCTCGGACAGGGGAGCTCTATGGCTACACCTTC. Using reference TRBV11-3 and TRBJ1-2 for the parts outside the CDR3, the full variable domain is EAGVVQSPRYKIIEKKQPVAFWCNPISGHNTLYWYLQNLGQGPELLIRYENEEAVDDSQLPKDRFSAERLKGVDSTLKIQPAELGDSAVYLCASSPRTGELYGYTFGSGTRLTVV.

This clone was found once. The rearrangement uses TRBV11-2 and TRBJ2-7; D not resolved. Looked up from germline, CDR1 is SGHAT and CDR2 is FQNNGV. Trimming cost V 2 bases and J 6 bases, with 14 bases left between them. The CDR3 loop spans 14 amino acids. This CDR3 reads CASSLYAGYGEQYF. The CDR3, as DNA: TGTGCCAGCAGCTTATATGCCGGGTACGGCGAGCAGTACTTC. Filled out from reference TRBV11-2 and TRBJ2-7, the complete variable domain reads EAGVAQSPRYKIIEKRQSVAFWCNPISGHATLYWYQQILGQGPKLLIQFQNNGVVDDSQLPKDRFSAERLKGVDSTLKIQPAKLEDSAVYLCASSLYAGYGEQYFGPGTRLTVT.

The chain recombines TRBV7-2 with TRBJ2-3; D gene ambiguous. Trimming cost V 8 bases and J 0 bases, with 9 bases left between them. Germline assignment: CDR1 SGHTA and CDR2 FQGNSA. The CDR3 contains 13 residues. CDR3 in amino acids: CASGLSSTDTQYF. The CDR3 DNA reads TGTGCCAGCGGGCTATCTAGCACAGATACGCAGTATTTT.

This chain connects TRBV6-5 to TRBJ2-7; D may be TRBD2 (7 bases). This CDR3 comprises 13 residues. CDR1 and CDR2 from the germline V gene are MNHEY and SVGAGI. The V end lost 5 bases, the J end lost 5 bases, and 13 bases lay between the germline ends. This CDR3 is CASSPRGAHEQYF. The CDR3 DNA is TGTGCCAGCAGTCCTCGGGGGGCCCACGAGCAGTACTTC.